The source of this T cell receptor beta chain is a study of early T cells in non-severe SARS-CoV-2 infection. Individual cDNA molecules each received unique molecular identifiers attached to them. TCRdb reanalysed the 5' RACE reads using MiXCR and keeps one entry per CDR3 protein. The data hold around 57,000 distinct CDR3 sequences, with approximately 10% observed a single time. This clonotype was observed many times. The sequence was obtained from an adult who was a healthcare worker with PCR-confirmed SARS-CoV-2 infection or an uninfected control (not recorded which). The specimen was whole blood.

The CDR3 DNA follows: TGCGCCAGCAGCTTGGGGGGGCCTATCTACGAGCAGTACTTC. Protein product: CASSLGGPIYEQYF. This chain connects TRBV5-1 to TRBJ2-7; possibly TRBD1 for D (6 bases). The germline V gene encodes CDR1 SGHRS and CDR2 YFSETQ. V dropped 0 bases and J dropped 3 bases, with 10 bases sitting between them. The CDR3 is 14 amino acids.